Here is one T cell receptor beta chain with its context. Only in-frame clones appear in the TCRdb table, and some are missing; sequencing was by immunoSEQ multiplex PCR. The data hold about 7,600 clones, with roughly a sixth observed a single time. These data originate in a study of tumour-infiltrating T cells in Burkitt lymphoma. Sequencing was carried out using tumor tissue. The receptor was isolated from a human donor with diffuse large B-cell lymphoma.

The CDR3 spells CSVESAGTLSSDTQYF. The CDR3, as DNA: TGCAGCGTCGAATCCGCCGGGACTCTATCATCGGATACGCAGTATTTT. The rearrangement joins TRBV29-1 to TRBJ2-3; possible D gene TRBD2, 6 bases. The V end lost 6 bases, the J end lost 6 bases, and 25 bases lay between the germline ends. Germline V lookup: CDR1 SQVTM, CDR2 ANQGSEA. CDR3 length: 16 amino acids.